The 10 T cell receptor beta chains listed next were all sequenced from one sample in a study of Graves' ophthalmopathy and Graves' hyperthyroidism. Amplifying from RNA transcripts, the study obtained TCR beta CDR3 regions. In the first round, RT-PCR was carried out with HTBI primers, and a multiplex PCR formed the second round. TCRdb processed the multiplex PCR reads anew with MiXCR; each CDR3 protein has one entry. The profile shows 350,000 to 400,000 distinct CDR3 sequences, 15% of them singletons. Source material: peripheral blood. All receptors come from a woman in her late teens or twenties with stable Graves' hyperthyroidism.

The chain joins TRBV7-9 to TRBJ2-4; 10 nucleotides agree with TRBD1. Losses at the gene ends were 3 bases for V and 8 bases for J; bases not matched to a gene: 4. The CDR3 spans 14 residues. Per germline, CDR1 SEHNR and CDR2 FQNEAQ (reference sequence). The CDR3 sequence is CASSLGQGIDIQYF. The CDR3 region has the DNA TGTGCCAGCAGCTTGGGACAGGGGATTGACATTCAGTACTTC.

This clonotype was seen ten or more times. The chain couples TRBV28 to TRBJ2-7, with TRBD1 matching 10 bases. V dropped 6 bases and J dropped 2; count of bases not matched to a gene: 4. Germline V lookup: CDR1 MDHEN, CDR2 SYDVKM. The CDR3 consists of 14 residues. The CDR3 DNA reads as TGTGCCAGCAGGCGGGACAGGGGACCCTACGAGCAGTACTTC. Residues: CASRRDRGPYEQYF.

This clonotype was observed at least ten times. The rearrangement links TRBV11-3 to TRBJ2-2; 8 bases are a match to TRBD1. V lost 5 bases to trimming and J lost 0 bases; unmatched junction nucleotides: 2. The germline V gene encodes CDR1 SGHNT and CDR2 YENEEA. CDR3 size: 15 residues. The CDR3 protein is CASSAGQANTGELFF. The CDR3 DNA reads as TGTGCCAGCAGCGCGGGACAGGCGAACACCGGGGAGCTGTTTTTT. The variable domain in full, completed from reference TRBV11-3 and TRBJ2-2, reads EAGVVQSPRYKIIEKKQPVAFWCNPISGHNTLYWYLQNLGQGPELLIRYENEEAVDDSQLPKDRFSAERLKGVDSTLKIQPAELGDSAVYLCASSAGQANTGELFFGEGSRLTVL.

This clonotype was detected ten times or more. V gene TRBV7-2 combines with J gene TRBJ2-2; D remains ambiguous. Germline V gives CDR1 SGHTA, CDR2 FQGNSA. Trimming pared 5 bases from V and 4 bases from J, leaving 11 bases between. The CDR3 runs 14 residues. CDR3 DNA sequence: TGTGCCAGCAGCCCGCGAATCGGCACCGGGGAGCTGTTTTTT. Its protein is CASSPRIGTGELFF. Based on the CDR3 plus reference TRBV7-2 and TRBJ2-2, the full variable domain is GAGVSQSPSNKVTEKGKDVELRCDPISGHTALYWYRQSLGQGLEFLIYFQGNSAPDKSGLPSDRFSAERTGGSVSTLTIQRTQQEDSAVYLCASSPRIGTGELFFGEGSRLTVL.

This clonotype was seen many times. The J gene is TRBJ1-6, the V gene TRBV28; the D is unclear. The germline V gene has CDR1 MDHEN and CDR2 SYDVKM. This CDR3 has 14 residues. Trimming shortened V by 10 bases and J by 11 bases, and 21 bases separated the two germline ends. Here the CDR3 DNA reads TGTGCCACCCTTGGTCGAACAAAGCCTCCACCCCTCCACTTT. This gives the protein CATLGRTKPPPLHF.

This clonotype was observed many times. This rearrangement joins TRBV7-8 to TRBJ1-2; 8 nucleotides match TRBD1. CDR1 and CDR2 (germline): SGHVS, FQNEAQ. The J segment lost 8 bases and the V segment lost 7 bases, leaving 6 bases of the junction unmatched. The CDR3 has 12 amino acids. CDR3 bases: TGTGCCAGCAATCAGGGGGCGGGCGGCTACACCTTC. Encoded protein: CASNQGAGGYTF.

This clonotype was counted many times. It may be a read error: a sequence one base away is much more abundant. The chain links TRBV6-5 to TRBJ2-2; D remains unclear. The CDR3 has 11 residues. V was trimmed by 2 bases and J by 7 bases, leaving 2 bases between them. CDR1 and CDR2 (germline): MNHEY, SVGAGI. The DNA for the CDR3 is TGTGCCAGCAGTTACGGCGGGGAGCTGTTTTTT. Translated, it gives CASSYGGELFF.

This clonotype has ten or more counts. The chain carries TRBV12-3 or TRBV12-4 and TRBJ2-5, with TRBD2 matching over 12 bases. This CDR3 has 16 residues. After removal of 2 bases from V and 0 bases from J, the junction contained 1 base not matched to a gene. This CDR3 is CASSLLAGGYQETQYF. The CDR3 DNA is TGTGCCAGCAGTTTACTAGCGGGGGGGTACCAAGAGACCCAGTACTTC.

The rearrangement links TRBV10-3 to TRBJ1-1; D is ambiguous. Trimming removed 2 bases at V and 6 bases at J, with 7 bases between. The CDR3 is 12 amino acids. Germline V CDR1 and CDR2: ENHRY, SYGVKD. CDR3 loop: CAISEGVSEAFF. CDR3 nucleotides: TGTGCCATCAGTGAGGGGGTTTCTGAAGCTTTCTTT.

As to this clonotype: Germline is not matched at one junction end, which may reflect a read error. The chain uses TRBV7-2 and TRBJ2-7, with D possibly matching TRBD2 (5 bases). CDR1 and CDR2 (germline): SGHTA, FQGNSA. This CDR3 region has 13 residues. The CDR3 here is CASSGGILGELYF. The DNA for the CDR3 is TGTGCCAGCAGCGGTGGAATCCTTGGGGAGCTGTACTTC.